This T cell receptor beta chain was recorded in a study of blood T cell repertoires in COVID-19 (dated by TCRdb to the early 2020s). Broadly, across the study: Collaborator samples came from the United States, Italy and Spain and covered acute and convalescent phases of COVID-19. The material from the prospective study consisted of cDNA or gDNA derived from T cells, B-cell-depleted T cells, or PBMCs. Subjects who had been exposed to COVID-19, were actively infected with it, or had recovered from it provided the deeply sampled blood TCRbeta repertoires that made up the dataset. The repertoires were released in a freely available public database intended as a resource for research on the immune response to SARS-CoV-2. The samples were drawn from two sources: the first 160 participants of the ongoing ImmuneRACE study, and 1,200 or so subjects contributed by 6 global collaborators. Sample metadata almost always included a de-identified subject ID, COVID-19 status, age in years and sex. Where HLA class I and class II types were available, the types were taken from metadata supplied by the sample provider, not from assay-based typing. Results the study describes overall, beyond this receptor: Clinical and demographic metadata were provided uncurated, with the amount varying by source and participant.

The collaborating institutions used their own protocols to collect whole blood in K2EDTA tubes. Collaborator samples were shipped for TCRbeta analysis as frozen whole blood, isolated PBMCs, or DNA extracted from either sample type. In the case of this clone: This receptor's antigen is unknown. Base qualities are not at hand, and no much larger clone is one base apart.

TCRbeta CDR3 regions were amplified from genomic DNA using the immunoSEQ Assay, a bias-controlled multiplex PCR. From the authors' description of their analysis: Within the assay, amplification of reference gene primers was used to estimate how many nucleated cells each sample contained. Sequence reads were collapsed and filtered to measure the absolute abundance of every unique TCRbeta CDR3 rearrangement. For each sample, productive Simpson clonality was calculated by taking the square root of Simpson's diversity index across productive rearrangements. TCRdb stores this immuneACCESS table with in-frame sequences only. Part of the clones is absent; in the studies checked, under half of the shortfall reflects unresolved V genes, and no reason is known for the rest. V, J and clone size are those of that table, while D and trimming were read from the DNA. The sample has fewer than 250,000 clones on record, around 84% of them singletons. Of the sample, less than 20% is held by the ten largest clones.

This sequence originates from a man aged 30-40 years with active or convalescent COVID-19. Source material: peripheral blood.

The CDR3 in this case is CASTLPGGQGAEQYF. The DNA sequence is TGTGCCAGCACCTTACCGGGGGGACAGGGGGCCGAGCAGTACTTC. This receptor chain uses TRBV5-4 and TRBJ2-7, with 12 bases matching TRBD1. Unmatched junction bases come to 10, with V trimmed by 6 bases and J by 6 bases. The CDR3 measures 15 amino acids from cysteine to phenylalanine. CDR3 DNA only is kept here, 45 bases in frame from base 1. CDR1 SGHNT and CDR2 YYREEE were looked up in the germline V gene (reference sequence).